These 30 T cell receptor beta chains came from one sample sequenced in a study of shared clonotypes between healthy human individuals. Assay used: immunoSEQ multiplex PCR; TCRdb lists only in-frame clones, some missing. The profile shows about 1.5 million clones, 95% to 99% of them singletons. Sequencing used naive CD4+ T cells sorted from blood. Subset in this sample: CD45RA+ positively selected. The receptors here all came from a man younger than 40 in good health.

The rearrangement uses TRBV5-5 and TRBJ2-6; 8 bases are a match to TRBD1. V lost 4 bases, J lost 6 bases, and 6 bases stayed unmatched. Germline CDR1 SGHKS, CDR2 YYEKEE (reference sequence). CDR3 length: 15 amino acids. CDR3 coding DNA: TGTGCCAGCAGCGGGGGGACAGGTTTGGCCAACGTCCTGACTTTC. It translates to CASSGGTGLANVLTF.

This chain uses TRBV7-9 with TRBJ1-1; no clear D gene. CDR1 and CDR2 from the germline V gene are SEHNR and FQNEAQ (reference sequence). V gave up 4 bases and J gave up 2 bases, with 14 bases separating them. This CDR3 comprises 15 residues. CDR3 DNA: TGTGCCAGCAGCTGGTCCTCGGCAGATAACACTGAAGCTTTCTTT. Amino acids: CASSWSSADNTEAFF.

The CDR3 nucleotides read TGCGCCAGCAGCGATGGACTAGGCGGCAATGAGCAGTTCTTC. Protein: CASSDGLGGNEQFF. This chain joins TRBV10-1 and TRBJ2-1, with TRBD2 matching 7 bases. This CDR3 region has 14 residues. Germline trimming cut 6 bases from V and 6 bases from J; bases unmatched to any gene: 8. In germline, CDR1 is WNHNN, CDR2 SYGVQD (reference sequence).

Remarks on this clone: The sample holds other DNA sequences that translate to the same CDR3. Written as DNA, the CDR3 is TGCAGCGTTAGGACAGGGTCCTACGAGCAGTACTTC. Translation gives CSVRTGSYEQYF. The V and J genes are TRBV29-1 and TRBJ2-7; 8 positions match TRBD1. Trimming cost V 5 bases and J 1 base; bases outside gene matches: 1. Germline loops: CDR1 SQVTM, CDR2 ANQGSEA. This CDR3 has 12 residues.

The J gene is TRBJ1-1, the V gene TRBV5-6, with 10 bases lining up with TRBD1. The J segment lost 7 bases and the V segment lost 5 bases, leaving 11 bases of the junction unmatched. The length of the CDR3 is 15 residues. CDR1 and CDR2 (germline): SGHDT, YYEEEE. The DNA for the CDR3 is TGTGCCAGCAGTCAGATTAACCGGGACAGGGGTGAAGCTTTCTTT. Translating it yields CASSQINRDRGEAFF.

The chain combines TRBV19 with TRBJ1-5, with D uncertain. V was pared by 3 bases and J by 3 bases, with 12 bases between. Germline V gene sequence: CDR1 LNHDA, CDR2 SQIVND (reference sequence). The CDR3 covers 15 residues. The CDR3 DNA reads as TGTGCCAGTAGTATGGGCCCAGGCCTCAATCAGCCCCAGCATTTT. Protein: CASSMGPGLNQPQHF.

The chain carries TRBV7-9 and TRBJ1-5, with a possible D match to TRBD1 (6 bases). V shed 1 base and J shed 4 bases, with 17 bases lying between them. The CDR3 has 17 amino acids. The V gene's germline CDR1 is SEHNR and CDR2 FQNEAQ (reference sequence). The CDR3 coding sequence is TGTGCCAGCAGCTTAGATAGACAGGCTTTAGGGAATCAGCCCCAGCATTTT. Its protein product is CASSLDRQALGNQPQHF.

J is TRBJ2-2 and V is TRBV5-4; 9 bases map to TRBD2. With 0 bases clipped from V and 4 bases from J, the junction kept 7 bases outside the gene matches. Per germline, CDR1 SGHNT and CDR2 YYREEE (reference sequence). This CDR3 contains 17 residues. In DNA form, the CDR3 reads TGTGCCAGCAGCTTGGGGATAGCGGGAGTAGGCACCGGGGAGCTGTTTTTT. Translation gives CASSLGIAGVGTGELFF.

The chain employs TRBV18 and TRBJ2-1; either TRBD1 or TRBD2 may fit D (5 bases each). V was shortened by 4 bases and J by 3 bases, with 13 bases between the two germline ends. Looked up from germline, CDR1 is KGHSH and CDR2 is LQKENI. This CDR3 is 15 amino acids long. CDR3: CASSLTGTLYNEQFF. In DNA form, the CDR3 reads TGTGCCAGCTCACTCACCGGGACCCTCTACAATGAGCAGTTCTTC. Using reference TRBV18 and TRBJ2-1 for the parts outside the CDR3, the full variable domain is NAGVMQNPRHLVRRRGQEARLRCSPMKGHSHVYWYRQLPEEGLKFMVYLQKENIIDESGMPKERFSAEFPKEGPSILRIQQVVRGDSAAYFCASSLTGTLYNEQFFGPGTRLTVL.

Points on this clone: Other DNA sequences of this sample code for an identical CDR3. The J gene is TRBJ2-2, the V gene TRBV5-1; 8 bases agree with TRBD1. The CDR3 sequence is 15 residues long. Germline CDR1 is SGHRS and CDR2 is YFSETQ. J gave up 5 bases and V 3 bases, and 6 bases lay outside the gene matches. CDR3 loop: CASSYGQGGTGELFF. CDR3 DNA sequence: TGCGCCAGCAGCTATGGACAGGGAGGTACCGGGGAGCTGTTTTTT.

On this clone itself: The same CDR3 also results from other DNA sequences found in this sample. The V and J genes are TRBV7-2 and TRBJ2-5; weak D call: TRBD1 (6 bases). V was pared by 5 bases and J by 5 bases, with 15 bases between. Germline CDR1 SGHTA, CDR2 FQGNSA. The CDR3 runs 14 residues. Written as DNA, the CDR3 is TGTGCCAGCAGCCCTTACAGGGCTGGTGAGACCCAGTACTTC. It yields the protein CASSPYRAGETQYF.

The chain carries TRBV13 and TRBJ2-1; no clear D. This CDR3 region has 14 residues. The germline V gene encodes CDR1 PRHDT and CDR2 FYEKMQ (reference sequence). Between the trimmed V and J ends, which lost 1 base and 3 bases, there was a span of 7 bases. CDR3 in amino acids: CASSLVTHYNEQFF. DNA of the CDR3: TGTGCCAGCAGCTTAGTGACCCACTACAATGAGCAGTTCTTC.

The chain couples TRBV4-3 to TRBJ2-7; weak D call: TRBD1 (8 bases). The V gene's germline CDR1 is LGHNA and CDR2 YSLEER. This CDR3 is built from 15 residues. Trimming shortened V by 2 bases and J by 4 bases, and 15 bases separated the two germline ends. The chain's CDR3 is CASSQLTGGDYEQYF. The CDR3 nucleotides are TGCGCCAGCAGCCAACTTACAGGGGGGGATTACGAGCAGTACTTC.

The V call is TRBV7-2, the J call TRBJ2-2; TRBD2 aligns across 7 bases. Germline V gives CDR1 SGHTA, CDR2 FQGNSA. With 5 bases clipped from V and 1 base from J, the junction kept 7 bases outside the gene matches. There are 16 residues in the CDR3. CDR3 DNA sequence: TGTGCCAGCAGCCGGACTTTAGCGGGGAACACCGGGGAGCTGTTTTTT. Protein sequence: CASSRTLAGNTGELFF.

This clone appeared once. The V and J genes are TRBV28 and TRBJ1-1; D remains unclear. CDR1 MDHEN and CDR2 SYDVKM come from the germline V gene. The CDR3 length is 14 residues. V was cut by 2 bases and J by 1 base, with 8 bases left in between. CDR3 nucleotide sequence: TGTGCCAGCAGTTTACCGGTTCGGAACACTGAAGCTTTCTTT. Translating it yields CASSLPVRNTEAFF.

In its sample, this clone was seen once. The CDR3 protein is CASSLARAGNEKLFF. For the CDR3, the DNA is TGTGCCAGCAGCTTAGCCCGGGCGGGTAATGAAAAACTGTTTTTT. J is TRBJ1-4 and V is TRBV13; no firm D call. V dropped 1 base and J dropped 4 bases, with 10 bases sitting between them. The CDR3 extends over 15 amino acids. Per germline, CDR1 PRHDT and CDR2 FYEKMQ (reference sequence). Looking up the rest from reference TRBV13 and TRBJ1-4 gives the full variable domain: AAGVIQSPRHLIKEKRETATLKCYPIPRHDTVYWYQQGPGQDPQFLISFYEKMQSDKGSIPDRFSAQQFSDYHSELNMSSLELGDSALYFCASSLARAGNEKLFFGSGTQLSVL.

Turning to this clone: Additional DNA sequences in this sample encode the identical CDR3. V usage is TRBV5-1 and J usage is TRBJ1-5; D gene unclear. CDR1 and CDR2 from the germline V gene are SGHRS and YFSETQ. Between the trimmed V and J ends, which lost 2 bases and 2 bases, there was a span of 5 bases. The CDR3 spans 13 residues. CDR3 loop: CASSLSGNQPQHF. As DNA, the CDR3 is TGCGCCAGCAGCTTATCCGGCAATCAGCCCCAGCATTTT.

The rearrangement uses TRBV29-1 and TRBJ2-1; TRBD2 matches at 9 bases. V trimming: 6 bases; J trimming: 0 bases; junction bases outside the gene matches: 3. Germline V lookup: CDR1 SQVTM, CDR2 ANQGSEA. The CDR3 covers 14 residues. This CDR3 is CSVCGRASYNEQFF. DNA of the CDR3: TGCAGCGTGTGCGGGAGGGCCTCCTACAATGAGCAGTTCTTC.

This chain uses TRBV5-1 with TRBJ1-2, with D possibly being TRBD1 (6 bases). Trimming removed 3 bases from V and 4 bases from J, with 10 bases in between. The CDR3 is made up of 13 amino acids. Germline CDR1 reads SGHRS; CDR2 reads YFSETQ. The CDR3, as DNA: TGCGCCAGCAGCTCCGGGACACCCTATGGCTACACCTTC. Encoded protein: CASSSGTPYGYTF.

CDR3 region: CASRQTSSEQYF. The CDR3 DNA follows: TGTGCCAGCAGGCAGACTAGTAGCGAGCAGTACTTC. This chain uses TRBV6-5 with TRBJ2-7; D possibly corresponds to TRBD2 (6 bases). The germline gives CDR1 MNHEY, CDR2 SVGAGI. The CDR3 totals 12 residues. V was pared by 6 bases and J by 6 bases, with 12 bases between.

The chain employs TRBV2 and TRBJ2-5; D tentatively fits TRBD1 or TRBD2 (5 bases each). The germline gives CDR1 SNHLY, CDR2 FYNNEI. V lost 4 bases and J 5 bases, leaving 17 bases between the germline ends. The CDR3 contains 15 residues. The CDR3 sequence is CASSAGLGRVETQYF. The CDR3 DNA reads TGTGCCAGCAGTGCAGGTTTGGGGCGGGTGGAGACCCAGTACTTC.

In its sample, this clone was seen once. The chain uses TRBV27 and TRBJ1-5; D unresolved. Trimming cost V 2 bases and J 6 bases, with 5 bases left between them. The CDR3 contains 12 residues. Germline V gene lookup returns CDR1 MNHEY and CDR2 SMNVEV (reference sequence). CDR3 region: CASSLIGQPQHF. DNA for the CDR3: TGTGCCAGCAGTTTAATCGGTCAGCCCCAGCATTTT.

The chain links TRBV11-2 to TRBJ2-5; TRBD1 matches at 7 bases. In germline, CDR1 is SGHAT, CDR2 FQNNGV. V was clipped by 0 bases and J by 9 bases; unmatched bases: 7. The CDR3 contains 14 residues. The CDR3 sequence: CASSLDTGELAQYF. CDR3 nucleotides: TGTGCCAGCAGCTTAGATACAGGGGAGCTGGCCCAGTACTTC. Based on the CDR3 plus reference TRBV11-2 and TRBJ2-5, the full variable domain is EAGVAQSPRYKIIEKRQSVAFWCNPISGHATLYWYQQILGQGPKLLIQFQNNGVVDDSQLPKDRFSAERLKGVDSTLKIQPAKLEDSAVYLCASSLDTGELAQYFGPGTRLLVL.

CDR3 in DNA: TGTGCCAGCAGCTCGGGACAGGGCCGCCGGGACTACAATGAGCAGTTCTTC. It translates to CASSSGQGRRDYNEQFF. This chain links TRBV7-8 with TRBJ2-1, with 9 positions matching TRBD1. Trimming took 4 bases from V and 3 from J; bases not matched to a gene: 10. The CDR3 consists of 17 residues. Germline assignment: CDR1 SGHVS and CDR2 FQNEAQ.

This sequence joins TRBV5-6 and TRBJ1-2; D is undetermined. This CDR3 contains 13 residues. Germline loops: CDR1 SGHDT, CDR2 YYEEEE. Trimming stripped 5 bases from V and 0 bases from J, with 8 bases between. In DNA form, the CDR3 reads TGTGCCAGCAGTCTCGGTGCTAACTATGGCTACACCTTC. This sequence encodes CASSLGANYGYTF. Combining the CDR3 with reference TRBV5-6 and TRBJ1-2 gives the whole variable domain DAGVTQSPTHLIKTRGQQVTLRCSPKSGHDTVSWYQQALGQGPQFIFQYYEEEERQRGNFPDRFSGHQFPNYSSELNVNALLLGDSALYLCASSLGANYGYTFGSGTRLTVV.

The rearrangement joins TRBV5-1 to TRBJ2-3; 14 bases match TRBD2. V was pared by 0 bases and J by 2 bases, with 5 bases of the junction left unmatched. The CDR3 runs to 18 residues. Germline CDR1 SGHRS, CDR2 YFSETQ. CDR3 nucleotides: TGCGCCAGCAGCTTGGGGGGACTAGCGGGAGCGGTCACAGATACGCAGTATTTT. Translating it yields CASSLGGLAGAVTDTQYF.

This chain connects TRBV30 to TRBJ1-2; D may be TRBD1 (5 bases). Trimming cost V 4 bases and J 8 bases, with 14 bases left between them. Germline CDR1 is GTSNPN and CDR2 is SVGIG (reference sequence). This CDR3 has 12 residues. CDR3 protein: CAWTGSEYGYTF. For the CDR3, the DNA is TGTGCCTGGACAGGGTCGGAATACGGCTACACCTTC.

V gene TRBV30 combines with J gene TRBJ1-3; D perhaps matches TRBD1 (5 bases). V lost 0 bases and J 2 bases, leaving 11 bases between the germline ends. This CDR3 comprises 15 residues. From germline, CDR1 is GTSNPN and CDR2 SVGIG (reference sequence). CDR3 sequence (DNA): TGTGCCTGGAGTGTGATAATAGGGGCTGGAAACACCATATATTTT. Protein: CAWSVIIGAGNTIYF. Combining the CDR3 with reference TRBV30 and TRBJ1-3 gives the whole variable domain SQTIHQWPATLVQPVGSPLSLECTVEGTSNPNLYWYRQAAGRGLQLLFYSVGIGQISSEVPQNLSASRPQDRQFILSSKKLLLSDSGFYLCAWSVIIGAGNTIYFGEGSWLTVV.

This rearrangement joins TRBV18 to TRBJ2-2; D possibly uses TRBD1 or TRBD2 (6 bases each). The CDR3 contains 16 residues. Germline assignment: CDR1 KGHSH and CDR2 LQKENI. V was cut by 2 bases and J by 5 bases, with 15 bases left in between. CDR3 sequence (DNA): TGTGCCAGCTCACCAATTCCACAGGGAGGTACCGGGGAGCTGTTTTTT. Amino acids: CASSPIPQGGTGELFF.

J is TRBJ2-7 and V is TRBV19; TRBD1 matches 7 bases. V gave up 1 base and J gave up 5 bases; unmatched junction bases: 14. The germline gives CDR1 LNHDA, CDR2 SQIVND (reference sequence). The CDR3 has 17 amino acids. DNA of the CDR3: TGTGCCAGTAGTATAGGAGGACAGGTTCATTTTCGGGACGAGCAGTACTTC. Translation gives CASSIGGQVHFRDEQYF.